This TCR beta chain was recovered during a study of blood T cell repertoires in COVID-19. Per the germline V gene, CDR1 is SGHRS and CDR2 is YFSETQ. The CDR3 runs 14 residues. The ends were cut back, 0 bases at V and 3 bases at J, with 10 bases in the middle. This clone has only a few counts. In the original analysis: Using reference gene primer amplification, nucleated cell counts were estimated. Produced via immunoSEQ multiplex PCR; TCRdb's table is partial and in-frame only. The DNA was the basis for D and trimming; V, J and clone size are from that table. This sample carries around 260,000 clones, 80% to 85% of them seen once, and the ten largest clones take more than 15%.

The sample consisted of peripheral blood. The J gene is TRBJ2-7, the V gene TRBV5-1; a possible D gene is TRBD2 (6 bases). The receptor was isolated from a person between 65 and 79 years old with COVID-19, enrolled during active disease. The chain's CDR3 is CASSLGPGVYEQYF. CDR3 bases: TGCGCCAGCAGCTTGGGTCCGGGGGTCTACGAGCAGTACTTC.